This T cell receptor (beta chain) was documented in a study of cytomegalovirus exposure and HLA in healthy donors. Overall study: The 120 or so validation repertoires, a later analysis reported, used the same platform as the 666 first-cohort repertoires. General observations from the study: According to reports, the classifier identified cytomegalovirus status with high specificity and sensitivity. Most TCRs appeared rarely, but some public TCRs recurred in many donors.

Only in-frame clones appear in the TCRdb table, and some are missing; sequencing was by immunoSEQ multiplex PCR. The table lists about 69,000 clones, approximately 94% of them singletons. Notes on this clone: Its antigen is unknown.

The receptor was isolated from a woman between 18 and 29 years old in good health and CMV-seronegative. Sequencing was performed on PBMCs.

CDR3 amino acids: CASSRDTSYNEQFF. The CDR3 coding sequence is TGTGCCAGCTCCCGGGACACATCCTACAATGAGCAGTTCTTC. The chain joins TRBV19 to TRBJ2-1, with D possibly being TRBD1 (6 bases). The CDR3 contains 14 residues. CDR1 and CDR2 from the germline V gene are LNHDA and SQIVND (reference sequence). Trimming cost V 9 bases and J 1 base, with 13 bases left between them.